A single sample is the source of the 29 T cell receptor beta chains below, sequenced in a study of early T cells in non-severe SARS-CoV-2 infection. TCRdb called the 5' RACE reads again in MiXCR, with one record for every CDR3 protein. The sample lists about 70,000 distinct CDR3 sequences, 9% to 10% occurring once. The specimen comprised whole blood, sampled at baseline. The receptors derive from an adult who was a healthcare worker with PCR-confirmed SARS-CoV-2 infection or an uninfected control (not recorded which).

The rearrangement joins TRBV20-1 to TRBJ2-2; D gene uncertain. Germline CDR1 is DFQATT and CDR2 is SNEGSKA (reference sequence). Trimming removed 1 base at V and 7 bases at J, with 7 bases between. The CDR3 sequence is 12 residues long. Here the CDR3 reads CSARVGVGELFF. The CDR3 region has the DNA TGCAGTGCTAGAGTTGGGGTCGGGGAGCTGTTTTTT.

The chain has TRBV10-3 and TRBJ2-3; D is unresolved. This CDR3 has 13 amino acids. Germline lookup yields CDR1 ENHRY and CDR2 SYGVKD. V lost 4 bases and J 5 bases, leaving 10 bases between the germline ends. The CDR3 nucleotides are TGTGCCATCAGTGCTTCAGAGCGAGATACGCAGTATTTT. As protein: CAISASERDTQYF.

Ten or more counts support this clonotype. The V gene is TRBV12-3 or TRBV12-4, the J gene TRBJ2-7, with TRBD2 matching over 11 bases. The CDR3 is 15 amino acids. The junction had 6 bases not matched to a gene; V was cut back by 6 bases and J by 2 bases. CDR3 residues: CASRRTSGGAYEQYF. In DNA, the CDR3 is TGTGCCAGCAGGCGCACTAGCGGGGGAGCCTACGAGCAGTACTTC.

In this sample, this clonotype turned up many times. CDR3 region: CSVVGGDSYNEQFF. In DNA, the CDR3 is TGCAGCGTTGTTGGGGGGGACTCCTACAATGAGCAGTTCTTC. The chain recombines TRBV29-1 with TRBJ2-1; 7 bases align to TRBD2. There are 14 residues in the CDR3. V gave up 4 bases and J gave up 0 bases; unmatched junction bases: 3. The germline V gene encodes CDR1 SQVTM and CDR2 ANQGSEA.

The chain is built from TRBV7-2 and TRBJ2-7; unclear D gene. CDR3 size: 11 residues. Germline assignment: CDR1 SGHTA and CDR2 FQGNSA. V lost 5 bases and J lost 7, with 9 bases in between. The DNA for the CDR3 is TGTGCCAGCAGCCAAACCTGGGAGCAGTACTTC. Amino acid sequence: CASSQTWEQYF.

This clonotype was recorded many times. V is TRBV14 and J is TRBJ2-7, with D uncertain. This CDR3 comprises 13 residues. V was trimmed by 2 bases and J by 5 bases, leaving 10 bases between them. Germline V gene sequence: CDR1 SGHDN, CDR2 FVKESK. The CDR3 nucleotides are TGTGCCAGCAGCCAACACCCCCGCGACGAGCAGTACTTC. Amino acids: CASSQHPRDEQYF. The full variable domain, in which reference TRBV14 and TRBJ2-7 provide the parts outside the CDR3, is EAGVTQFPSHSVIEKGQTVTLRCDPISGHDNLYWYRRVMGKEIKFLLHFVKESKQDESGMPNNRFLAERTGGTYSTLKVQPAELEDSGVYFCASSQHPRDEQYFGPGTRLTVT.

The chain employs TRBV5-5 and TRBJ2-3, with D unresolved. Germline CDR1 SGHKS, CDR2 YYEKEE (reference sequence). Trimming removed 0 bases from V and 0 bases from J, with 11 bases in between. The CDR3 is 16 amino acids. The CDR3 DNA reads TGTGCCAGCAGCTTGGCCGTGGGTAGCAGCACAGATACGCAGTATTTT. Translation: CASSLAVGSSTDTQYF. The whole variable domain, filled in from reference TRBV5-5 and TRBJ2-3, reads DAGVTQSPTHLIKTRGQQVTLRCSPISGHKSVSWYQQVLGQGPQFIFQYYEKEERGRGNFPDRFSARQFPNYSSELNVNALLLGDSALYLCASSLAVGSSTDTQYFGPGTRLTVL.

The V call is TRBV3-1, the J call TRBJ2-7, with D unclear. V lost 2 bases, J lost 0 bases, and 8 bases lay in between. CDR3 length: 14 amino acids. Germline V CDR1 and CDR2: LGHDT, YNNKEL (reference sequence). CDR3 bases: TGTGCCAGCAGCCAACAGGTTGACTCCTACGAGCAGTACTTC. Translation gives CASSQQVDSYEQYF.

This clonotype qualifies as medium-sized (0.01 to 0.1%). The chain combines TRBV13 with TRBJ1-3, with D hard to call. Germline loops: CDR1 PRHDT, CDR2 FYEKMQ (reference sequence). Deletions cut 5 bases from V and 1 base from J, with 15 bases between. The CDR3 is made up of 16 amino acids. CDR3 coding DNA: TGTGCCAGCAGCCTCCGTATGGGCCGGTCTGGAAACACCATATATTTT. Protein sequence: CASSLRMGRSGNTIYF.

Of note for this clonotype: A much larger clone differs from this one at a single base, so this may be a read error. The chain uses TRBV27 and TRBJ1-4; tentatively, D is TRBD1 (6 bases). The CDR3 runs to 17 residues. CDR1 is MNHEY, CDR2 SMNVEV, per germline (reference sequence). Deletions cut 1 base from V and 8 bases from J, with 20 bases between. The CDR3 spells CASSLWAPGGPDEKLFF. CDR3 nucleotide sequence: TGTGCCAGCAGTTTATGGGCCCCCGGGGGGCCAGACGAAAAACTGTTTTTT.

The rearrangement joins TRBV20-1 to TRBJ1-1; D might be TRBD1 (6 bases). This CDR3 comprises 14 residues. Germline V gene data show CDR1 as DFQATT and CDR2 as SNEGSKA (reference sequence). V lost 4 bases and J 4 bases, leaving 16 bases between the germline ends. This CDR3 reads CSATTGWAGTEAFF. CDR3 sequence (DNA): TGCAGTGCTACGACAGGCTGGGCAGGCACTGAAGCTTTCTTT.

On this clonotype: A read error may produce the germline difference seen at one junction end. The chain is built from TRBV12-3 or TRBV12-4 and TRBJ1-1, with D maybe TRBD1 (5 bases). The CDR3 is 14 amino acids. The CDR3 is CASSSNFGGVTAFF. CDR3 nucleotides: TGCGCCAGCAGTTCGAACTTTGGGGGGGTTACAGCTTTCTTT.

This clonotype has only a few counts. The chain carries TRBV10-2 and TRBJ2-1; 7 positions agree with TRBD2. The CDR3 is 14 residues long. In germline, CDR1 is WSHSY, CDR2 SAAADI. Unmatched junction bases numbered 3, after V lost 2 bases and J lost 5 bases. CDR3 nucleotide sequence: TGCGCCAGCAGTGAGAGGACTAGTAACAATGAGCAGTTCTTC. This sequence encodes CASSERTSNNEQFF.

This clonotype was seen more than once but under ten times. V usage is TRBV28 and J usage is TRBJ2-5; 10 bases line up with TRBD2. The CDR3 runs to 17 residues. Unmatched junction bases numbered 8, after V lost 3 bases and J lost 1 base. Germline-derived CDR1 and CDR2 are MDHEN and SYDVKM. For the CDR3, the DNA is TGTGCCAGCAGTTTGTTTCTAGCGGGAGTGCCCCAAGAGACCCAGTACTTC. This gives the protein CASSLFLAGVPQETQYF.

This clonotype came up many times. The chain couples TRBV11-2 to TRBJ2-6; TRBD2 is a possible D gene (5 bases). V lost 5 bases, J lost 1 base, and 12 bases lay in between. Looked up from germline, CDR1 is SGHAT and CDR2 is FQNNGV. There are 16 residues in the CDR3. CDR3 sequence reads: CASSHHEGSGANVLTF. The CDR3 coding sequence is TGTGCCAGCAGCCATCATGAGGGTTCTGGGGCCAACGTCCTGACTTTC.

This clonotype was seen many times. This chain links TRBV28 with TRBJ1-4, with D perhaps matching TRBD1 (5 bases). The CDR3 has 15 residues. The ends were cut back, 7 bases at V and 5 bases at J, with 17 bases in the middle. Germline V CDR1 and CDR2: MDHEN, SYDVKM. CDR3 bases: TGTGCCAGCACCGAGCCGACGAGGGGCAATGAAAAACTGTTTTTT. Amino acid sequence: CASTEPTRGNEKLFF.

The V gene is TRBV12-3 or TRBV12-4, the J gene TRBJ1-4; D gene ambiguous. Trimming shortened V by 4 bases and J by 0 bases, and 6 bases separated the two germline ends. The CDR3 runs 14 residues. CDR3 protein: CASSSSATNEKLFF. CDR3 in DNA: TGTGCCAGCAGTTCGTCAGCAACTAATGAAAAACTGTTTTTT.

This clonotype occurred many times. CDR3 loop: CASSLSGRADVLTF. As DNA, the CDR3 is TGTGCCAGCAGCTTATCGGGAAGGGCAGACGTCCTGACTTTC. The chain has TRBV7-3 and TRBJ2-6; D may be TRBD2 (5 bases). Germline CDR1 SGHTA, CDR2 FQGTGA. Deletions cut 2 bases from V and 11 bases from J, with 13 bases between. CDR3 size: 14 residues.

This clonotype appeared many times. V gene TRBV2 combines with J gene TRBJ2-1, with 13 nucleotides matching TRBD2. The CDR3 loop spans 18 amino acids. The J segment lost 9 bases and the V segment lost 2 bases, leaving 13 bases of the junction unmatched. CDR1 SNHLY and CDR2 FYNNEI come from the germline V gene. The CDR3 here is CASSERTSGRVVGGEQFF. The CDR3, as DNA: TGTGCCAGCAGTGAAAGAACTAGCGGGAGGGTAGTCGGAGGTGAGCAGTTCTTC.

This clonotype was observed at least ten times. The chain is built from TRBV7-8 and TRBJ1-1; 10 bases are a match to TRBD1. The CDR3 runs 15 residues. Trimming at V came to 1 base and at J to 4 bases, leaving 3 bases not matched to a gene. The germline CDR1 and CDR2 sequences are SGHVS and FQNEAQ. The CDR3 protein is CASSLGDRGGTEAFF. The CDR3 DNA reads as TGTGCCAGCAGCTTAGGGGACAGGGGCGGCACTGAAGCTTTCTTT.

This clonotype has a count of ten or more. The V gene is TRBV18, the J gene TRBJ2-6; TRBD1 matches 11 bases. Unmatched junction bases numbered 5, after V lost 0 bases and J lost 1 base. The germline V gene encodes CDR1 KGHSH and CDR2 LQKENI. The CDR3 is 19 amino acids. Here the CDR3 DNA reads TGTGCCAGCTCACCACCTTGGACAGGGGGCGTATCTGGGGCCAACGTCCTGACTTTC. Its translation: CASSPPWTGGVSGANVLTF. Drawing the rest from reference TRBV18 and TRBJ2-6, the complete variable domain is NAGVMQNPRHLVRRRGQEARLRCSPMKGHSHVYWYRQLPEEGLKFMVYLQKENIIDESGMPKERFSAEFPKEGPSILRIQQVVRGDSAAYFCASSPPWTGGVSGANVLTFGAGSRLTVL.

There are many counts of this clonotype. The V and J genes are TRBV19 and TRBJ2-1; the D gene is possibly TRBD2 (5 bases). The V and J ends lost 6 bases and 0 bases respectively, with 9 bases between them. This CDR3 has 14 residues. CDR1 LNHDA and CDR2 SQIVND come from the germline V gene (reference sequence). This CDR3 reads CASRAAGSYNEQFF. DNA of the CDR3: TGTGCCAGTAGAGCGGCAGGCTCCTACAATGAGCAGTTCTTC.

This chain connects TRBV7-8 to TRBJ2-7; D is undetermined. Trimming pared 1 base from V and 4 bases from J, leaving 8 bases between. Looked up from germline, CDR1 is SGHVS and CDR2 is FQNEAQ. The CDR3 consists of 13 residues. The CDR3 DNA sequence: TGTGCCAGCAGCTTAGATGGCCGGTACGAGCAGTACTTC. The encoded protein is CASSLDGRYEQYF.

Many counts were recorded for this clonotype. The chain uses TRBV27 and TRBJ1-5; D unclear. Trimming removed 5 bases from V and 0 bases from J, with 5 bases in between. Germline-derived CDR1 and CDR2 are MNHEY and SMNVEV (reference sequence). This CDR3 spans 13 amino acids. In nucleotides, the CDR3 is TGTGCCAGCAGTGAGTATAGCAATCAGCCCCAGCATTTT. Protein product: CASSEYSNQPQHF.

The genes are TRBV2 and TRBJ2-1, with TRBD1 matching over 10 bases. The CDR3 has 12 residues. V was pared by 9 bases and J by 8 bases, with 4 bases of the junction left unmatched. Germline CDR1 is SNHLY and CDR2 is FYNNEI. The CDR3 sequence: CARTGTGDEQFF. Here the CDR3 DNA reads TGTGCCAGGACCGGGACAGGGGATGAGCAGTTCTTC.

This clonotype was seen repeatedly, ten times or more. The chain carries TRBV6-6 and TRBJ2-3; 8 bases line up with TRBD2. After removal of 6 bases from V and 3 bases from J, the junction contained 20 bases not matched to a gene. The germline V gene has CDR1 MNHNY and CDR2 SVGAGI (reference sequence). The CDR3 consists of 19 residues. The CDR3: CASSLRGGRLESETDTQYF. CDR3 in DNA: TGTGCCAGCAGCCTACGGGGGGGAAGGTTGGAGAGTGAGACAGATACGCAGTATTTT.

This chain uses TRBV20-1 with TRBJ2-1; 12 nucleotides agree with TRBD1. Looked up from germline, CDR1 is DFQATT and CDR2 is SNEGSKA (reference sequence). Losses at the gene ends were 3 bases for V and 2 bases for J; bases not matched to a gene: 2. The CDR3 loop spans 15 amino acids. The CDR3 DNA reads TGCAGTGCTAGGCGGGACAGGGGGCCCTACAATGAGCAGTTCTTC. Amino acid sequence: CSARRDRGPYNEQFF.

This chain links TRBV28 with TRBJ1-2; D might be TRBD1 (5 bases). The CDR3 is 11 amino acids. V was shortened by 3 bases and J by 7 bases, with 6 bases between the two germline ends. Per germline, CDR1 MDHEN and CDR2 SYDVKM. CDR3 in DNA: TGTGCCAGCAGTTTTGGGGCTGGCTACACCTTC. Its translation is CASSFGAGYTF.

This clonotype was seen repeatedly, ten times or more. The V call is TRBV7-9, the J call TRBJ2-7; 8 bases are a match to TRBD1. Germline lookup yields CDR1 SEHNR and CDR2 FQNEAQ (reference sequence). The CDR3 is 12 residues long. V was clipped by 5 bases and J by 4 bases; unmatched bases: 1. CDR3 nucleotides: TGTGCCAGCAGCCGACAGGGGTACGAGCAGTACTTC. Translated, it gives CASSRQGYEQYF.